This T cell receptor beta chain was profiled in a study of human T cells and chemical hapten exposure. General study results and limits: Donors, who had alopecia, may show an immune response that differs from healthy people's.

Regarding time point: patch test 1, 2 weeks after DPC sensitization. Treatment specified: therapeutic diphenylcyclopropenone sensitization with weekly scalp DPC. V was clipped by 8 bases and J by 5 bases, with 18 bases between them. The CDR3 runs 15 residues. TCRdb processed the RACE reads anew with MiXCR; each CDR3 protein has one entry. The sample records 13,000 to 15,000 distinct CDR3 sequences, roughly 15% being singletons. This clonotype appeared many times. Its antigen remains unidentified. This material consisted of whole blood, taken in connection with sensitization to the hapten diphenylcyclopropenone (DPC). The genes are TRBV12-3 or TRBV12-4 and TRBJ2-2, with D perhaps assigned TRBD1 or TRBD2 (5 bases each). The sequence came from a woman aged 30 to 39 with alopecia areata. Some clones in this sample may be carry-over from other donors' samples. The CDR3 coding sequence is TGTGCCAGCGGTGGTCGGCCGAGGGGTACCGGGGAGCTGTTTTTT. As protein: CASGGRPRGTGELFF.